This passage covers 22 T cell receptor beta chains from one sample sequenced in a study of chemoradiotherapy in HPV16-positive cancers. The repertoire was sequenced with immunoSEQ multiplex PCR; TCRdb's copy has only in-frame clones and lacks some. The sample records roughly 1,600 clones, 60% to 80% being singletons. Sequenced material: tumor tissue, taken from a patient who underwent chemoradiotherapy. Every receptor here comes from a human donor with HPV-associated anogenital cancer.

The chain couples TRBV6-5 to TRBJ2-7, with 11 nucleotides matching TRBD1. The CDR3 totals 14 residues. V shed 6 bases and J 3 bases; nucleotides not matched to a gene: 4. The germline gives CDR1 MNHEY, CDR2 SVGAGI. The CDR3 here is CASRVGQGDYEQYF. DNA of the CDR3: TGTGCCAGCAGGGTGGGACAGGGGGACTACGAGCAGTACTTC.

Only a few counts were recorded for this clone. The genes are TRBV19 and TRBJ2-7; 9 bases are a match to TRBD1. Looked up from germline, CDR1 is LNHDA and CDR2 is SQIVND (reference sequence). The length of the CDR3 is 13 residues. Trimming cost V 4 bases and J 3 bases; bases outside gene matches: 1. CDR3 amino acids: CASSRGQGYEQYV. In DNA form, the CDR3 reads TGTGCCAGTAGTAGGGGACAGGGCTACGAGCAGTACGTC.

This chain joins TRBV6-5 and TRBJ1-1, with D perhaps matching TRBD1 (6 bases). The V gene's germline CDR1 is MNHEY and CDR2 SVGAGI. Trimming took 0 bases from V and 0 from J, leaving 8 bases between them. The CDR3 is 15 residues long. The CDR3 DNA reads TGTGCCAGCAGTTACTCTACAGGGATGAACACTGAAGCTTTCTTT. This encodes CASSYSTGMNTEAFF.

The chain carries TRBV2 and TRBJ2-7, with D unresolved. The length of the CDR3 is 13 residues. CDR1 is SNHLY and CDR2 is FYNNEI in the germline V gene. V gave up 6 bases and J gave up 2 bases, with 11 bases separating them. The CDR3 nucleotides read TGTGCCAGCAGGATCGGGTCCACCTACGAGCAGTACTTC. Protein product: CASRIGSTYEQYF.

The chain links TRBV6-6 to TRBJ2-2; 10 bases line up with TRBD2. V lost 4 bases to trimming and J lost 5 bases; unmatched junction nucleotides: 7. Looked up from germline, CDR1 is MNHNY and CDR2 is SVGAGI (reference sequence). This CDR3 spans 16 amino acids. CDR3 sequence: CASSFKREGRTGELFF. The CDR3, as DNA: TGTGCCAGCAGTTTCAAGCGGGAGGGAAGAACCGGGGAGCTGTTTTTT.

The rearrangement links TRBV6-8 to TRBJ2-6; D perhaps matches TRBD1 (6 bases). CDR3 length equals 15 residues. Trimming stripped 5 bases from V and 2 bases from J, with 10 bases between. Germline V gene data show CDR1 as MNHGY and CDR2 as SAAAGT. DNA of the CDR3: TGTGCCAGCAGTCAAACAGGGACTGGGGCCAACGTCCTGACTTTC. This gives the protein CASSQTGTGANVLTF.

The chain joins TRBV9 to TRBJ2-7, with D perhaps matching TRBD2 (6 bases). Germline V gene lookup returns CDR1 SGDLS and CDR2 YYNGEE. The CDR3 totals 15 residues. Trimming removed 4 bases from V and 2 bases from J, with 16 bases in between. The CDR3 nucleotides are TGTGCCAGCAGCTTTCGGACGGGGGAAACCTACGAGCAGTACTTC. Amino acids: CASSFRTGETYEQYF.

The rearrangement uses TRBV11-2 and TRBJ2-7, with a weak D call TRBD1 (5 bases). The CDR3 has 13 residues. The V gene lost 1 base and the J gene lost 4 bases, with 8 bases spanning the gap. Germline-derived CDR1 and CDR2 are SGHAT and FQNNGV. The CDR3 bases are TGTGCCAGCAGCTTAGGAGCAGGGTACGAGCAGTACGTC. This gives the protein CASSLGAGYEQYV.

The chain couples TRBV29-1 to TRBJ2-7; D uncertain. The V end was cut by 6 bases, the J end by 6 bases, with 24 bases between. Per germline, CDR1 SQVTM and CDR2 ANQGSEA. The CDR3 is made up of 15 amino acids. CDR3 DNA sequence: TGCAGCGTAGGGTTTGACCGGATCAGTTCGTCCGAGCAGTACTTC. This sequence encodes CSVGFDRISSSEQYF.

CDR3: CASSQDQGAYSNQPQHF. In nucleotides, the CDR3 is TGCGCCAGCAGCCAAGATCAGGGGGCCTATAGCAATCAGCCCCAGCATTTT. The rearrangement joins TRBV4-1 to TRBJ1-5; 8 positions match TRBD1. In germline, CDR1 is MGHRA, CDR2 YSYEKL. The length of the CDR3 is 17 residues. The trim removed 0 bases at V and 0 bases at J, leaving 4 bases unmatched.

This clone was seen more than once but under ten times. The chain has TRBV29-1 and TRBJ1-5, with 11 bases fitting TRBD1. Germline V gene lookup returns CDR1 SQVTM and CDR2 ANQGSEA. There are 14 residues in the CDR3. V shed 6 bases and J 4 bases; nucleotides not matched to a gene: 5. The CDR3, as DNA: TGCAGCGTGAAAGGGACAGGGGGGAATCAGCCCCAGCATTTT. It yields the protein CSVKGTGGNQPQHF.

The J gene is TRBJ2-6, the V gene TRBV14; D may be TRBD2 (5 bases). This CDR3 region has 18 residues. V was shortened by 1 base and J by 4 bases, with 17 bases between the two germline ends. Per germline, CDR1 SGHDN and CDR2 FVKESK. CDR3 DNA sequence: TGTGCCAGCAGCCAAGTAGCGTGGCGCCTTGAGGGGGCCAACGTCCTGACTTTC. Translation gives CASSQVAWRLEGANVLTF.

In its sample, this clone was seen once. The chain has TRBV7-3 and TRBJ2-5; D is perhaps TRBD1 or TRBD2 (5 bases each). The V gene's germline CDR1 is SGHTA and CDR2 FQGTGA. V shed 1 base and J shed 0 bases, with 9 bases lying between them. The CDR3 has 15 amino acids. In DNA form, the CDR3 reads TGTGCCAGCAGCTTAATCGGGGCAGACCAAGAGACCCAGTACTTC. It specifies CASSLIGADQETQYF.

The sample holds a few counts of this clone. CDR3 bases: TGTGCCAGCAGTGAAGTGCAGACTGAAGCTTTCTTT. Translated: CASSEVQTEAFF. The rearrangement uses TRBV2 and TRBJ1-1; D ambiguous. The germline V and J ends were trimmed by 1 base and 5 bases, with 5 bases remaining between them. CDR1 and CDR2 from the germline V gene are SNHLY and FYNNEI. The length of the CDR3 is 12 residues.

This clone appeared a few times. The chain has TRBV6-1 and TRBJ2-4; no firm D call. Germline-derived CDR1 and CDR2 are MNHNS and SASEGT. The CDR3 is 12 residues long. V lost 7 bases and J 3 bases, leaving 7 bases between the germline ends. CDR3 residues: CASIDFKNIQYF. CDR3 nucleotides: TGTGCCAGCATCGATTTCAAAAACATTCAGTACTTC.

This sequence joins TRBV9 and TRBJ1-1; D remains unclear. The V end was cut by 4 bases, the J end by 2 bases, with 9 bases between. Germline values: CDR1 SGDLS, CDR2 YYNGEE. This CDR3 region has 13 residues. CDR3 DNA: TGTGCCAGCAGCCCCGGACTTAACACTGAAGCTTTCTTT. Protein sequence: CASSPGLNTEAFF. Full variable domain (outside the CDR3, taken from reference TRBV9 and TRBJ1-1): DSGVTQTPKHLITATGQRVTLRCSPRSGDLSVYWYQQSLDQGLQFLIQYYNGEERAKGNILERFSAQQFPDLHSELNLSSLELGDSALYFCASSPGLNTEAFFGQGTRLTVV.

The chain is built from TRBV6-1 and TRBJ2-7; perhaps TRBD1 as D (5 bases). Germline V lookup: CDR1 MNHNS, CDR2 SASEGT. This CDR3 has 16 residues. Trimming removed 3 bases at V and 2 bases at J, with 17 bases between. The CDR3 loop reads CASSEGQALSAYEQYF. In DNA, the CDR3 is TGTGCCAGCAGTGAGGGGCAGGCCCTATCCGCCTACGAGCAGTACTTC.

The CDR3 DNA follows: TGTGCCAGTAGTATAGGCAGGGCCTCCGAGACCCAGTACTTC. Amino acid sequence: CASSIGRASETQYF. The V gene is TRBV19, the J gene TRBJ2-5, with D perhaps matching TRBD1 (5 bases). The V end lost 1 base, the J end lost 5 bases, and 11 bases lay between the germline ends. The CDR3 consists of 14 residues. CDR1 and CDR2 from the germline V gene are LNHDA and SQIVND (reference sequence).

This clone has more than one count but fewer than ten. Written as DNA, the CDR3 is TGTGCCAGCAGCTTAGCGGACAGCTACACCTTC. Translated, it gives CASSLADSYTF. The genes are TRBV7-9 and TRBJ1-2, with D tentatively TRBD1 (5 bases). Germline CDR1 and CDR2: SEHNR and FQNEAQ (reference sequence). The CDR3 sequence is 11 residues long. V lost 0 bases and J lost 9, with 5 bases in between.

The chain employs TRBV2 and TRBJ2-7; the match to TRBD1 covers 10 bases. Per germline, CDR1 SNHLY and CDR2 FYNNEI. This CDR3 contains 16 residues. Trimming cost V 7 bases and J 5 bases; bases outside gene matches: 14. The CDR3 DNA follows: TGTGCCAGCACCATGTCTGGGGCGGGACAGGGGAACGAGCAGTACGTC. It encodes CASTMSGAGQGNEQYV.

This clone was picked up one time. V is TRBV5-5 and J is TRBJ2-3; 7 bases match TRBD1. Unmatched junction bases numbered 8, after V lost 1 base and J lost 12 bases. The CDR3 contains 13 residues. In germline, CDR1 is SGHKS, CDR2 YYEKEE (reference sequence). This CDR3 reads CASSLYEGQIQYF. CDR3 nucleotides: TGTGCCAGCAGCTTGTATGAGGGACAGATCCAGTATTTT.

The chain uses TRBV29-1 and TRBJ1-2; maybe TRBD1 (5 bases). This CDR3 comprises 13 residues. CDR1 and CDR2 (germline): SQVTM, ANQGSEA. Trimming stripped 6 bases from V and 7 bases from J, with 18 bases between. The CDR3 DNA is TGCAGCGTGGGGGACTGGGATTTTCGTGGCTACACCTTC. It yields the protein CSVGDWDFRGYTF.